Listed below are T cell receptor beta chains from one sample, sequenced in a study of T cell responses to AZD1222 COVID-19 vaccine. Assay used: immunoSEQ multiplex PCR; TCRdb lists only in-frame clones, some missing. The sample has 150,000 to 200,000 clones, about nine tenths seen once. The starting material was peripheral blood, obtained 28 days after the second AZD1222 dose. Every receptor here comes from an adult who received the AZD1222 COVID-19 vaccine. Both conserved end residues are part of each CDR3. Fields, in order: D gene, clone size, J gene, V gene, CDR3 DNA, CDR3 protein. A D gene is named only where the DNA matches it firmly. The size entry is marked missing in some rows and otherwise reads once, few, many or a size class.

>TRBD1|few|TRBJ2-7|TRBV7-9
TGTGCCAGCAGCCGGACAGGGGGCGAGCAGTACTTC
CASSRTGGEQYF
>TRBD1|NA|TRBJ1-6|TRBV5-8
TGTGCCAGCAGCTTGGAAGGGACAGTTAATTCACCCCTCCACTTT
CASSLEGTVNSPLHF
>NA|NA|TRBJ1-1|TRBV11-2
TGTGCCAGCAGCTTATACGCTGAAGCTTTCTTT
CASSLYAEAFF
>TRBD1|NA|TRBJ1-4|TRBV18
TGTGCCAGCTCACAGGACAGGACAACTAATGAAAAACTGTTTTTT
CASSQDRTTNEKLFF
>NA|NA|TRBJ1-1|TRBV11-3
TGTGCCAGCAGCTTAAGAGGGAACACTGAAGCTTTCTTT
CASSLRGNTEAFF
>NA|NA|TRBJ1-2|TRBV6-5
TGTGCCAGCAGTTATCGGGGATGGGGCTACACCTTC
CASSYRGWGYTF
>NA|NA|TRBJ1-5|TRBV2
TGTGCCAGCGGTGGATGGAGCAATCAGCCCCAGCATTTT
CASGGWSNQPQHF
>NA|NA|TRBJ1-1|TRBV6-5
TGTGCCAGCAGTTACTCAGCGGGGGAGAACACTGAAGCTTTCTTT
CASSYSAGENTEAFF
>NA|NA|TRBJ1-4|TRBV7-2
TGTGCCAGCAGCTTAGAAAGGGCCCTTAATGAAAAACTGTTTTTT
CASSLERALNEKLFF
>TRBD2|NA|TRBJ2-1|TRBV10-3
TGTGCCATCAGAGAGCGGGAGGAGGTCTACAATGAGCAGTTCTTC
CAIREREEVYNEQFF
>NA|NA|TRBJ1-1|TRBV5-1
TGCGCCAGCAGAGGCGGAAATTACATGAACACTGAAGCTTTCTTT
CASRGGNYMNTEAFF
>NA|NA|TRBJ1-1|TRBV27
TGTGCCAGCAAAAGGACGGATGAAGCTTTCTTT
CASKRTDEAFF
>NA|NA|TRBJ1-1|TRBV29-1
TGCAGCGTTGAAGCAGGGCGCACTGAAGCTTTCTTT
CSVEAGRTEAFF
>NA|few|TRBJ1-1|TRBV2
TGTGCCAGTGCCGCACGGGACACCACAGAGAGGGGGAGTGAAGCTTTCTTT
CASAARDTTERGSEAFF
>NA|once|TRBJ2-3|TRBV24-1
TGTGCCACCAGTGATTCCTTAGATACGCAGTATTTT
CATSDSLDTQYF
>NA|few|TRBJ1-2|TRBV6-2/TRBV6-3
TGTGCCAGCAGTTACTCTCCCCCGACGGGTGGCTACACCTTC
CASSYSPPTGGYTF
>NA|NA|TRBJ2-7|TRBV19
TGTGCCAGTAGTAGGAGGGGCAGCTCCTACGAGCAGTACTTC
CASSRRGSSYEQYF
>NA|NA|TRBJ2-1|TRBV9
TGTGCCAGCAGCGTTCAACAGAAATCTATCTCCTACAATGAGCAGTTCTTC
CASSVQQKSISYNEQFF